This is a list of T cell receptor beta chains from one sample in a study of T cell responses to AZD1222 COVID-19 vaccine. Profiled with immunoSEQ multiplex PCR; TCRdb holds only in-frame clones, not every one. The sample has 100,000 to 140,000 clones, about nine tenths seen once. The sample was peripheral blood, taken 28 days after the second AZD1222 dose. Receptors originate from an adult who received the AZD1222 COVID-19 vaccine. Each CDR3 is given with its conserved first and last residue. The D gene is left open where the match is weak. Not every row has a clone size; where given, it reads once, few, many or a size class.

once,TRBJ2-7,TRBV7-2,-,TGTGCCAGCAGTCCCTCCAGGGGCTACGAGCAGTACTTC,CASSPSRGYEQYF
-,TRBJ1-2,TRBV3-1/TRBV3-2,TRBD1,TGTGCCAGCAGTCAACAGGGGAACTATGGCTACACCTTC,CASSQQGNYGYTF
-,TRBJ2-5,TRBV3-1/TRBV3-2,TRBD2,TGTGCCAGCAGCCCCCTTACTAGCGGGGGGGCAGAGACCCAGTACTTC,CASSPLTSGGAETQYF
-,TRBJ2-1,TRBV11-3,-,TGTGCCAGCAGCCTAGGAGGCATCAATGAGCAGTTCTTC,CASSLGGINEQFF
-,TRBJ1-4,TRBV15,-,TGTGCCACCAGCAATCGGATTAATGAAAAACTGTTTTTT,CATSNRINEKLFF
-,TRBJ1-4,TRBV28,-,TGTGCCAGCAGTTTATCAGAAAAACTGTTTTTT,CASSLSEKLFF
-,TRBJ2-2,TRBV5-6,TRBD2,TGTGCCAGCAGCTTGGCCGGTGCGGGAGCAGTCGGGGAGCTGTTTTTT,CASSLAGAGAVGELFF
-,TRBJ1-4,TRBV19,-,TGTGCCAGTAGTGATACGACGGGTACTAATGAAAAACTGTTTTTT,CASSDTTGTNEKLFF
-,TRBJ2-1,TRBV7-2,TRBD2,TGTGCCAGCAGCCCTAGCGGGAGTTATCGGTTCTTC,CASSPSGSYRFF
-,TRBJ1-1,TRBV6-2/TRBV6-3,-,TGTGCCAGCAGTCCCAATGGACGTGGAATGCGCGCTTTCTTT,CASSPNGRGMRAFF
-,TRBJ2-7,TRBV21-1,-,TGTGCCAGCAGCAAGGTGACAGGGGTGAGGGAGCAGTACTTC,CASSKVTGVREQYF
-,TRBJ2-7,TRBV5-5,-,TGTGCCAGCAGCTTGTCTGGGACGGGGAATTCCTACGAGCAGTACTTC,CASSLSGTGNSYEQYF
-,TRBJ1-6,TRBV5-5,TRBD1,TGTGCCAGCAGCCTAGACAGGGCCAGGGGTAATTCACCCCTCCACTTT,CASSLDRARGNSPLHF
-,TRBJ1-2,TRBV9,TRBD1,TGTGCCAGCAGCCGGGGACAGTCACTCTATGGCTACACCTTC,CASSRGQSLYGYTF
-,TRBJ1-2,TRBV6-5,TRBD1,TGTGCCAGCAGTTACGGGGACAGGGGTGGAGGCTACACCTTC,CASSYGDRGGGYTF
-,TRBJ1-2,TRBV28,TRBD1,TGTGCCAGCAGTCTTCAGGGGGCCGAATATGGCTACACCTTC,CASSLQGAEYGYTF
-,TRBJ2-2,TRBV6-1,-,TGTGCCAGCAGTGAAGACAGGGCTAACACCGGGGAGCTGTTTTTT,CASSEDRANTGELFF
-,TRBJ1-6,TRBV5-6,-,TGTGCCAGCAGCTTGGCGCTTGGCTTCAGGCTTGTGTCACCCCTCCACTTT,CASSLALGFRLVSPLHF
-,TRBJ1-1,TRBV7-8,TRBD1,TGTGCCAGCAGCTTAGCGAGACAGGGAGGGACTGAAGCTTTCTTT,CASSLARQGGTEAFF
-,TRBJ2-1,TRBV24-1,TRBD2,TGTGCCACCAGTGGGCGGGAGGCCTCCTACAATGAGCAGTTCTTC,CATSGREASYNEQFF
-,TRBJ1-1,TRBV6-1,-,TGTGCCAGCAGTGAAGCTCCGACTGGGAACACTGAAGCTTTCTTT,CASSEAPTGNTEAFF
-,TRBJ1-1,TRBV28,-,TGTGCCAGCAGAGCTATCAAGAACACTGAAGCTTTCTTT,CASRAIKNTEAFF
-,TRBJ1-3,TRBV7-9,-,TGTGCCAGCAGCGTTGGACACTCGAGCTCTGGAAACACCATATATTTT,CASSVGHSSSGNTIYF
-,TRBJ2-4,TRBV19,-,TGTGCCAGTAGTAAGGGGTCGCAAAACATTCAGTACTTC,CASSKGSQNIQYF
-,TRBJ1-4,TRBV5-1,-,TGCGCCAGCGCGAGCAGGGGTCTCGGTGAAAAACTGTTTTTT,CASASRGLGEKLFF
-,TRBJ1-2,TRBV7-7,-,TGTGCTAGCAGCTCCGCCGGGACAAGTACCTATGGCTACACCTTC,CASSSAGTSTYGYTF
-,TRBJ2-1,TRBV7-2,TRBD2,TGTGCCAGCAGCCGTGGGCTAGCGGATTACAATGAGCAGTTCTTC,CASSRGLADYNEQFF
-,TRBJ1-1,TRBV18,TRBD1,TGTGCCAGCTCACCGCGGGAACAGGGGGGTACTGAAGCTTTCTTT,CASSPREQGGTEAFF
few,TRBJ2-7,TRBV4-1,-,TGCGCCAGCAGCCCCTACGAGCAGTACTTC,CASSPYEQYF
once,TRBJ2-3,TRBV4-1,-,TGCGCCAGCAGCCAAGATCCTTTCGCGGATACGCAGTATTTT,CASSQDPFADTQYF
-,TRBJ1-3,TRBV2,-,TGTGCCAGCAGCGGGGTTCGGGGGCCCGGAAACACCATATATTTT,CASSGVRGPGNTIYF
once,TRBJ2-1,TRBV2,TRBD2,TGTGCCAGCAGGACTAGCGGGAAGGACAATGAGCAGTTCTTC,CASRTSGKDNEQFF
-,TRBJ2-5,TRBV6-6,TRBD1,TGTGCCAGCAGTTTCACAGGGGGCACCGAGACCCAGTACTTC,CASSFTGGTETQYF
-,TRBJ1-2,TRBV5-5,-,TGTGCCAGCAGCTTGGGCCGGGGTTACTATGGCTACACCTTC,CASSLGRGYYGYTF
-,TRBJ2-7,TRBV27,TRBD2,TGTGCCAGCTCCGGGACTACTTTCTACGAGCAGTACTTC,CASSGTTFYEQYF
-,TRBJ1-6,TRBV6-5,-,TGTGCCAGCAGTTACGGAGTACTTTTTTCACCCCTCCACTTT,CASSYGVLFSPLHF
-,TRBJ2-1,TRBV27,-,TGTGCCAGCAGTTTATGGGGGGGGCCTTACAATGAGCAGTTCTTC,CASSLWGGPYNEQFF
-,TRBJ1-1,TRBV6-4,-,TGTGCCAGCAGTGACTCAACAGGGTCGCCCACTGAAGCTTTCTTT,CASSDSTGSPTEAFF
-,TRBJ1-1,TRBV7-9,-,TGTGCCAGCAGCCCGGTCCCACCACAGGAGATGAACACTGAAGCTTTCTTT,CASSPVPPQEMNTEAFF
-,TRBJ2-2,TRBV14,-,TGTGCCAGCAGCCTAGCATGGAGTTACGGGGAGCTGTTTTTT,CASSLAWSYGELFF
-,TRBJ2-7,TRBV11-2,TRBD2,TGTGCCAGCAGCTATAGCGGGAGCCCACCAGACGAGCAGTACTTC,CASSYSGSPPDEQYF
-,TRBJ2-1,TRBV19,-,TGTGCCAGTAGTATAGGTCAGTACAATGAGCAGTTCTTC,CASSIGQYNEQFF